This T cell receptor (beta chain) was captured in a study of response to subunit inactivated influenza vaccine. Study results and caveats: Authors suggested each seasonal influenza vaccination recruits few new T cells.

This clonotype was recorded many times. Antigen: not known. Trimming took off 1 base at V and 4 bases at J, with 13 bases between the two ends. CDR1 LGHDT and CDR2 YNNKEL come from the germline V gene (reference sequence). The CDR3 spans 15 residues. TCRdb reanalysed the RT-PCR reads using MiXCR and keeps one entry per CDR3 protein. The table lists 450,000 to 600,000 distinct CDR3 sequences, 6.5% to 8% of them singletons. The rearrangement joins TRBV3-1 to TRBJ2-5; perhaps D is TRBD1 or TRBD2 (5 bases each). The TCR originated in a man aged 45 to 70 who received an inactivated influenza vaccine. This material consisted of PBMCs from blood, taken around 2 years after vaccination. CDR3 amino acids: CASSQVRGRAETQYF. The CDR3 region has the DNA TGTGCCAGCAGCCAAGTAAGGGGACGCGCAGAGACCCAGTACTTC.